Sequencing of this T cell receptor beta chain was carried out in a study of T cells after yellow fever vaccination (dated by TCRdb to between 2018 and 2021). About the investigation overall: Libraries from fractions with low cell numbers were prepared with the SMART-Seq v4 Ultra Low Input RNA kit. To follow T-cell clones before and after primary and booster YFV17D yellow fever vaccination, bulk TCR alpha and beta repertoires were sequenced over time. Two healthy male donors, one aged 18 to 30 and one aged 30 to 40 years, were included in the cohort. Bulk PBMC replicates and cell subsets were isolated from blood drawn at multiple timepoints before and after both primary and secondary immunization.

Findings and caveats that apply to the study as a whole: The secondary T-cell response was found to be weaker but faster than the primary response, with a peak reached on day 5 rather than on day 15. FACS-sorted repertoires could contain abundant contaminating clonotypes from the bulk population, so computational filtering was required. After the booster, most of the clones that had expanded following primary vaccination were detected again (around 97% of CD4 and around 90% of CD8), which suggests that memory was broadly maintained. Because the study included only a couple of donors, the extent to which the findings can be generalized is limited. A small fraction of clonotypes appeared in both the CD4 and CD8 compartments, likely as a result of convergent recombination.

The treatment or condition label of this sample denotes: live attenuated yellow fever vaccine strain. At every blood-draw timepoint, two biological replicates of bulk PBMCs were collected. PBMCs were isolated from peripheral blood using a standard Ficoll-Paque protocol. TriZol was used to extract RNA from bulk PBMCs, from CD4 and CD8 fractions, and from dextramer-positive and dextramer-negative fractions. TCR cDNA was made using 5'RACE template switching, a step that added a universal primer site and unique molecular identifiers. cDNA synthesis was primed from both the TCR alpha and TCR beta constant segments. Library amplification used two PCR steps, and the second PCR step added sample barcodes and sequencing adapters. Sequencing of libraries was performed on Illumina HiSeq 2500 (2x100 bp) or NovaSeq (2x150 bp). In the source study's methods: MIGEC handled demultiplexing of reads and collapsing into UMI consensus sequences, while MiXCR performed V(D)J alignment. Using edgeR on replicate PBMC samples, clonotypes were called vaccine-responding if FDR was below 0.01 and the log2 fold change was above 5 up to day 15. CD4 or CD8 identity was assigned to each bulk clonotype according to whether the clonotype was present at higher abundance in the sequenced CD4 repertoire or the sequenced CD8 repertoire. The public reads were reprocessed in TCRdb via fastp at Q25 and MiXCR, keeping in-frame beta chains. Rows are unified per CDR3 protein, each entry keeping the most common DNA and genes. The V and J calls shown here were made by TCRdb, not taken from the authors' results. Recorded for this sample are approximately 550,000 distinct CDR3 sequences; 15% to 20% of them occurred a single time. Of the sample, 13% to 15% is held by the ten largest clones.

The CDR3, from cysteine to phenylalanine, totals 13 residues. The only DNA kept is the CDR3, 39 bases in frame from the first base. The V and J ends are trimmed by 5 bases and 8 bases, leaving 12 bases between them. For CDR1 and CDR2, the germline V gene (reference sequence) lists LNHNV and YYDKDF. Of note for this clonotype: The antigen this receptor binds is unknown. No qualities accompany the bases; no much larger clone lies one base away.

In this chain, TRBV15 is recombined with TRBJ1-4; no D gene is confidently identified. The TCR sequence derives from a man aged 30 to 45 who received the YFV17D yellow fever vaccine. The sample was PBMCs, taken 15 days after the yellow fever booster vaccination. The nucleotides read TGTGCCACCAGCGGAAGAAGGGAAGAAAAACTGTTTTTT. It translates as CATSGRREEKLFF.